This T cell receptor (beta chain) was recorded in a study of persistence of HIV-infected CD4 T cells. About the study: Up to about 180 mL blood was drawn at multiple time points; a couple of donors had single-time leukapheresis. General study results and limits: CMV- and Gag-responding cells had lower TCRbeta richness than CD3/CD28-responding cells.

CDR1 SGHVS and CDR2 FQNEAQ come from the germline V gene. Trimming left V 1 base short and J 5 bases short, with 14 bases between. There are 15 residues in the CDR3. Worth noting for this clone: Its specificity is unknown.

The stimulus was an HIV-1 Gag 15-mer peptide pool, approximately 0.93 ug/peptide/mL. CD40L/CD69 double-negative CD45RO-high memory CD4+ T cells were collected. The libraries were made with immunoSEQ version 4 in survey mode. TCRdb keeps only in-frame clones here, not all; method: immunoSEQ multiplex PCR. The table has approximately 65,000 clones, less than 85% seen once. Sequenced material: CD4+ T cells sorted from PBMCs after approximately 19-hour stimulation, taken from a patient who received antiretroviral therapy. The origin of this receptor is an adult man with HIV who was CMV-seropositive. The chain recombines TRBV7-8 with TRBJ1-2; D is possibly TRBD1 (6 bases). CDR3 nucleotide sequence: TGTGCCAGCAGCTTAGTAGCGGGGGCAGGTTATGGCTACACCTTC. It translates to CASSLVAGAGYGYTF.